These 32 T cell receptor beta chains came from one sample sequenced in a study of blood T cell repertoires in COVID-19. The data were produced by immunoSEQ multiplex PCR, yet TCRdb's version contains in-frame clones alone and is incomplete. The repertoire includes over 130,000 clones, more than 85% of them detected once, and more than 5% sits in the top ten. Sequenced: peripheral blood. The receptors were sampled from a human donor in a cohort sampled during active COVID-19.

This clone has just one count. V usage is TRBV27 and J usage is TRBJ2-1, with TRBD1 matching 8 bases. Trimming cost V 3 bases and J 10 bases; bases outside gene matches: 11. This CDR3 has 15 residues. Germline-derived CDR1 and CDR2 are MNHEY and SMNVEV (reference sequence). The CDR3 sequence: CASSFRTGSPEEQFF. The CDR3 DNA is TGTGCCAGCAGTTTCCGGACAGGGAGCCCGGAGGAGCAGTTCTTC.

CDR3 nucleotide sequence: TGTGCCAGCAGCTTATCTAGCGGGGGTGAGGAGACCCAGTACTTC. It specifies CASSLSSGGEETQYF. The J gene is TRBJ2-5, the V gene TRBV7-9; TRBD2 matches 10 bases. Germline trimming cut 2 bases from V and 5 bases from J; bases unmatched to any gene: 5. The CDR3 is 15 residues long. The V gene's germline CDR1 is SEHNR and CDR2 FQNEAQ (reference sequence).

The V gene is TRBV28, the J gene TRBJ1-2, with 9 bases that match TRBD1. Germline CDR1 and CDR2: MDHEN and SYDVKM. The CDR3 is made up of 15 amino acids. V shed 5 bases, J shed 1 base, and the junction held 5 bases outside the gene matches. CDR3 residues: CASSTRTGDNYGYTF. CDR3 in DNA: TGTGCCAGCAGTACAAGGACAGGGGATAACTATGGCTACACCTTC.

Here the CDR3 reads CASSPRGGSLTDTQYF. DNA of the CDR3: TGTGCCAGTAGTCCCCGGGGAGGGTCCTTAACAGATACGCAGTATTTT. The chain uses TRBV19 and TRBJ2-3; 7 bases map to TRBD2. The CDR3 contains 16 residues. The germline V gene has CDR1 LNHDA and CDR2 SQIVND (reference sequence). The ends lost 5 bases at V and 3 bases at J; junction bases unmatched: 11.

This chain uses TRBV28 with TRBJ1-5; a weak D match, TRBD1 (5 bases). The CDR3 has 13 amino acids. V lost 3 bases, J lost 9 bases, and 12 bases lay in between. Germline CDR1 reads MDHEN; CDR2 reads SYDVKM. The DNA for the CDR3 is TGTGCCAGCAGTTTGGGGCAGTACAGGCCCCAGCATTTT. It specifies CASSLGQYRPQHF.

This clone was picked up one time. DNA of the CDR3: TGTGCCAGCGGCCGGGGGGGAGGGCCTTTGGATACGCAGTATTTT. Translated, it gives CASGRGGGPLDTQYF. This chain connects TRBV7-6 to TRBJ2-3, with 8 bases that match TRBD2. V was clipped by 8 bases and J by 6 bases; unmatched bases: 13. Germline V lookup: CDR1 SGHVS, CDR2 FNYEAQ. This CDR3 has 15 amino acids.

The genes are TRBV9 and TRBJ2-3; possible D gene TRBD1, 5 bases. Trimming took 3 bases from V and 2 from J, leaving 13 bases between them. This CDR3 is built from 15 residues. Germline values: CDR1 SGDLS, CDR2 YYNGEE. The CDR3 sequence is CASSAGAHYTDTQYF. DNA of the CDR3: TGTGCCAGCAGCGCTGGGGCTCACTACACAGATACGCAGTATTTT. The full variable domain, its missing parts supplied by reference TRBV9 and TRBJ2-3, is DSGVTQTPKHLITATGQRVTLRCSPRSGDLSVYWYQQSLDQGLQFLIQYYNGEERAKGNILERFSAQQFPDLHSELNLSSLELGDSALYFCASSAGAHYTDTQYFGPGTRLTVL.

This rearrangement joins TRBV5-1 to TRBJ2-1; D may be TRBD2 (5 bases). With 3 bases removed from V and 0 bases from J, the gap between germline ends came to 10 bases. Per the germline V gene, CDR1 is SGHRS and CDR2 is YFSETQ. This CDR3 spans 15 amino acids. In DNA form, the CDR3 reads TGCGCCAGCAGCTCCTCCGGGGTCTCCTACAATGAGCAGTTCTTC. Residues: CASSSSGVSYNEQFF.

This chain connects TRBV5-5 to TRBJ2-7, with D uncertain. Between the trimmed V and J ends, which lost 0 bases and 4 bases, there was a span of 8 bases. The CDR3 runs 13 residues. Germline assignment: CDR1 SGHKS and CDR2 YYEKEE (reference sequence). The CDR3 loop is CASSLGLQYEQYF. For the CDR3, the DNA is TGTGCCAGCAGCTTGGGGCTGCAGTACGAGCAGTACTTC.

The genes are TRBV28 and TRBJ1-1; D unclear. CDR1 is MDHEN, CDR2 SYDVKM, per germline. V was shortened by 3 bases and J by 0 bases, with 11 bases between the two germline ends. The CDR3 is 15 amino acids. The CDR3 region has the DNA TGTGCCAGCAGTTTTTTGGTTCCTATGAACACTGAAGCTTTCTTT. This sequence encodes CASSFLVPMNTEAFF. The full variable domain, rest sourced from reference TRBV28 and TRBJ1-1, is DVKVTQSSRYLVKRTGEKVFLECVQDMDHENMFWYRQDPGLGLRLIYFSYDVKMKEKGDIPEGYSVSREKKERFSLILESASTNQTSMYLCASSFLVPMNTEAFFGQGTRLTVV.

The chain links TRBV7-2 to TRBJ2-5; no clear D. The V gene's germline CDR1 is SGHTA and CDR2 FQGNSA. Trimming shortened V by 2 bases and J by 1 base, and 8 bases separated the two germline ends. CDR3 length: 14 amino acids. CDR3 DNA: TGTGCCAGCAGCTTACAGGCAAGCCAAGAGACCCAGTACTTC. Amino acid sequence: CASSLQASQETQYF. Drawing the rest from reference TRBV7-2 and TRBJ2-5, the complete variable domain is GAGVSQSPSNKVTEKGKDVELRCDPISGHTALYWYRQSLGQGLEFLIYFQGNSAPDKSGLPSDRFSAERTGGSVSTLTIQRTQQEDSAVYLCASSLQASQETQYFGPGTRLLVL.

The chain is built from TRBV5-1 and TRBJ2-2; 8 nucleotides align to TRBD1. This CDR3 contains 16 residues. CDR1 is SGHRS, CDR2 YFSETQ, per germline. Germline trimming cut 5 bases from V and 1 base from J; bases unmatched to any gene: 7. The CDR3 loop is CASRRRDRRNTGELFF. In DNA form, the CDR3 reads TGCGCCAGCAGGAGGAGGGACAGGCGGAACACCGGGGAGCTGTTTTTT.

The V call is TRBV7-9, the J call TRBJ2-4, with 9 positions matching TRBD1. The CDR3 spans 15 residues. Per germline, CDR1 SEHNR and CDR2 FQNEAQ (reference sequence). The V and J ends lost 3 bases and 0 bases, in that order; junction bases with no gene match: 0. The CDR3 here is CASSLTGGAKNIQYF. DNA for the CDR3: TGTGCCAGCAGCTTGACAGGGGGAGCCAAAAACATTCAGTACTTC.

Here the CDR3 DNA reads TGTGCCAGCAGTCTAGCGGGGGGGACAGATACGCAGTATTTT. As protein: CASSLAGGTDTQYF. V gene TRBV6-5 combines with J gene TRBJ2-3; 12 bases align to TRBD2. The CDR3 loop spans 14 amino acids. Germline CDR1 reads MNHEY; CDR2 reads SVGAGI. V trimming: 5 bases; J trimming: 3 bases; junction bases outside the gene matches: 0.

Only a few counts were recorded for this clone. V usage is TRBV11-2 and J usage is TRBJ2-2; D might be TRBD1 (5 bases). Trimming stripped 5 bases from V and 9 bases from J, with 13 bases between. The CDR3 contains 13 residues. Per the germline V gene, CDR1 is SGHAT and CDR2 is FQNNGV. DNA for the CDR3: TGTGCCAGCAGCCCGAGACAGTCTCGGGAGCTGTTTTTT. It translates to CASSPRQSRELFF.

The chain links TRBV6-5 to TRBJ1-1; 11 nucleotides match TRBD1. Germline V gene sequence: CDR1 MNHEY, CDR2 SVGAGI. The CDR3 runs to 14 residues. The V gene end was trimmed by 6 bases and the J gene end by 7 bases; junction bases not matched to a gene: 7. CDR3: CASRGTGGNNEAFF. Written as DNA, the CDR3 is TGTGCCAGCAGAGGGACAGGGGGAAATAATGAAGCTTTCTTT.

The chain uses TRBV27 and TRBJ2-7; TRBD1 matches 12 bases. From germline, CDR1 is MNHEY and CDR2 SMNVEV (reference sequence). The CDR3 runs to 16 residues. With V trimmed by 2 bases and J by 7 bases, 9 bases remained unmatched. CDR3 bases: TGTGCCAGCAGTTTAGCGCCCGGGACAGGGGGCTTTGAGCAGTACTTC. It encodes CASSLAPGTGGFEQYF.

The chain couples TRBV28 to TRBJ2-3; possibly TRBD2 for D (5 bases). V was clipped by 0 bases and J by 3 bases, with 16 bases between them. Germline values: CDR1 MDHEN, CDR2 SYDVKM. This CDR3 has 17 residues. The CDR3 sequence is CASSLWAQGRGTDTQYF. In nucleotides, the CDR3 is TGTGCCAGCAGTTTATGGGCCCAAGGTAGAGGGACAGATACGCAGTATTTT.

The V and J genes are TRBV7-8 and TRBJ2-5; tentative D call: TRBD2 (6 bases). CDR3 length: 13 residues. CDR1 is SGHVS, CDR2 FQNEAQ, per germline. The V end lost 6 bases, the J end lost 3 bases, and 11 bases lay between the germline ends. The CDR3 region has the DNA TGTGCCAGCAGAGGGACGGGGGAAGAGACCCAGTACTTC. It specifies CASRGTGEETQYF.

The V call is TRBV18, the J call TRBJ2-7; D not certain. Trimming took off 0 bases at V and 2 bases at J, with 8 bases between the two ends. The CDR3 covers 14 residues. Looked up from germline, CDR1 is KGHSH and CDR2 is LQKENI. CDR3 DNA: TGTGCCAGCTCACCACCGGGCAGGCCCTACGAGCAGTACTTC. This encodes CASSPPGRPYEQYF.

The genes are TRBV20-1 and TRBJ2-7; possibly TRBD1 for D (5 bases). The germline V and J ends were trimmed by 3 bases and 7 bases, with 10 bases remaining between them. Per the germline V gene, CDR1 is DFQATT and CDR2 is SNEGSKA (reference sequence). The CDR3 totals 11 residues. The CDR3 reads CSASSHREQYF. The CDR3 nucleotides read TGCAGTGCTAGCTCTCACAGGGAGCAGTACTTC.

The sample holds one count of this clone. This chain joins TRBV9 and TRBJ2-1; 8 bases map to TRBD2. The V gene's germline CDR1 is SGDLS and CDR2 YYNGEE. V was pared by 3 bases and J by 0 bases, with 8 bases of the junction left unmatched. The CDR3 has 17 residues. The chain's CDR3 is CASSATLLAASYNEQFF. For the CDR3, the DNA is TGTGCCAGCAGCGCCACACTACTAGCGGCCTCCTACAATGAGCAGTTCTTC.

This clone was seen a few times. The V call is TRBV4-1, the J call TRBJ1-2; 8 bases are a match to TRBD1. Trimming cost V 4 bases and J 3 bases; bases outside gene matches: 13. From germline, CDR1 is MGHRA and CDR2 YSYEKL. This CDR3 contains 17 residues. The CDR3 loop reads CASSRTEDRGRDYGYTF. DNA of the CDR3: TGCGCCAGCAGCCGGACGGAAGACAGGGGACGGGACTATGGCTACACCTTC.

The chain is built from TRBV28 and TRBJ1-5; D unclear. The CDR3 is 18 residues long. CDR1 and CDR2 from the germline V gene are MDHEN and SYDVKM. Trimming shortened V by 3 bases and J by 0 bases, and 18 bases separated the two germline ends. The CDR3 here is CASSFLRDFGYSNQPQHF. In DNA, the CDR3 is TGTGCCAGCAGTTTTCTCCGGGATTTCGGATATAGCAATCAGCCCCAGCATTTT.

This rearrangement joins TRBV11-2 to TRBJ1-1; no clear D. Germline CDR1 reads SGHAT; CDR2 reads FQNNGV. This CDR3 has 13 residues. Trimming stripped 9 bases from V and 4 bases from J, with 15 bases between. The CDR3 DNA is TGTGCCAGGGCAGAGCTCCGGGGCACTGAAGCTTTCTTT. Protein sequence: CARAELRGTEAFF. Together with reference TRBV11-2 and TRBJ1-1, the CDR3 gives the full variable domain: EAGVAQSPRYKIIEKRQSVAFWCNPISGHATLYWYQQILGQGPKLLIQFQNNGVVDDSQLPKDRFSAERLKGVDSTLKIQPAKLEDSAVYLCARAELRGTEAFFGQGTRLTVV.

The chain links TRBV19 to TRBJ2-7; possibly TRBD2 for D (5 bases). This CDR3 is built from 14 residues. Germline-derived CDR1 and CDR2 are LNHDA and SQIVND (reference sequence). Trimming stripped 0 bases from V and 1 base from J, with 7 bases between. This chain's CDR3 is CASSIDGDSYEQYF. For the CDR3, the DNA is TGTGCCAGTAGTATAGACGGGGATTCCTACGAGCAGTACTTC.

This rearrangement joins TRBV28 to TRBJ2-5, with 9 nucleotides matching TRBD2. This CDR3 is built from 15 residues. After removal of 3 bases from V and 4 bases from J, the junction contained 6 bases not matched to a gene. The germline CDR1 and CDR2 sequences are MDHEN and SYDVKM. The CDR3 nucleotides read TGTGCCAGCAGTTTGGGCGGGAGGGCGAGAGAGACCCAGTACTTC. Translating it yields CASSLGGRARETQYF.

This chain's CDR3 is CASSGDSYYEQYF. CDR3 DNA: TGTGCCAGCAGTGGGGACAGCTACTACGAGCAGTACTTC. J is TRBJ2-7 and V is TRBV27, with 7 bases matching TRBD1. CDR3 length: 13 residues. Germline values: CDR1 MNHEY, CDR2 SMNVEV (reference sequence). Trimming cost V 5 bases and J 3 bases; bases outside gene matches: 4.

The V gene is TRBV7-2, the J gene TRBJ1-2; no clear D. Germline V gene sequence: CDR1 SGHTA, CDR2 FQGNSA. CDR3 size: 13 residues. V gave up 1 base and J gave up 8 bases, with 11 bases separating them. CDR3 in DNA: TGTGCCAGCAGCTTAGGGAGGGATTCCGGCTACACCTTC. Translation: CASSLGRDSGYTF.

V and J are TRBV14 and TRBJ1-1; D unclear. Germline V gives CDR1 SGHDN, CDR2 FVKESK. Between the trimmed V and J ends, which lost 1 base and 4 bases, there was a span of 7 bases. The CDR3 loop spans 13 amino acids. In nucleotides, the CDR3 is TGTGCCAGCAGCCAAGCGACAAGCACTGAAGCTTTCTTT. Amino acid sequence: CASSQATSTEAFF.

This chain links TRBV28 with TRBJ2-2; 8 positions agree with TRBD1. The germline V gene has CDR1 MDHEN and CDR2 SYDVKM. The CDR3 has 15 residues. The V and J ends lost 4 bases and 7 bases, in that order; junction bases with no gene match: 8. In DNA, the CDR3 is TGTGCCAGCAGTTCCACGACAGGGGCCCACGGGGAGCTGTTTTTT. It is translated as CASSSTTGAHGELFF.

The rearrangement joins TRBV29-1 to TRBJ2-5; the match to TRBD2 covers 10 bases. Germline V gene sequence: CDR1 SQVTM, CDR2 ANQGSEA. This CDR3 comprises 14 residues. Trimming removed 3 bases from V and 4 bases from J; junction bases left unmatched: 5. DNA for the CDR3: TGCAGCGTTGATACAGGACTAGCGGTAGAGACCCAGTACTTC. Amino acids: CSVDTGLAVETQYF.